This is a list of T cell receptor beta chains from one sample in a study of response to subunit inactivated influenza vaccine. In TCRdb, the RT-PCR reads were re-called with MiXCR into one record per CDR3 protein. Of hundreds of thousands of distinct CDR3 sequences listed, about 20% were seen once; the top ten hold about 9.3%. The sequenced sample was PBMCs from blood, obtained approximately 20 months after vaccination. The receptors derive from a man between 50 and 75 years old who received an inactivated influenza vaccine. Each CDR3 is given with its conserved first and last residue.

v_gene,j_gene,len,CDR3aa
TRBV7-2,TRBJ2-3,13,CASSFSSGNTQYF
TRBV6-1,TRBJ2-3,15,CASSEVRSLTDTQYF
TRBV3-1,TRBJ1-3,19,CASSHLRSQGAYSGNTIYF
TRBV28,TRBJ1-5,16,CASSLHKGQGLQPQHF
TRBV19,TRBJ1-5,13,CASSFGFDQPQHF
TRBV3-1,TRBJ2-6,18,CASSQAGVGASGANVLTF
TRBV27,TRBJ1-2,16,CASSPTGGGGRAGYTF
TRBV6-1,TRBJ2-1,16,CASSEVSGNHYNEQFF
TRBV20-1,TRBJ1-6,19,CSAREPGTGFSSYNSPLHF
TRBV12-3/TRBV12-4,TRBJ2-7,12,CASSPPGGEQYF
TRBV5-1,TRBJ2-1,15,CASNFGGQSYNEQFF
TRBV6-2/TRBV6-3,TRBJ2-7,15,CASRWGGTASYEQYF
TRBV12-3/TRBV12-4,TRBJ2-2,15,CASSPSTGATGELFF
TRBV28,TRBJ2-7,16,CASSYVSRETKGEQYF
TRBV19,TRBJ1-1,14,CASSIDRSDTEAFF
TRBV29-1,TRBJ2-3,13,CSVEGMVGDTQYF
TRBV7-9,TRBJ1-1,16,CASSLEGLSVDTEAFF
TRBV20-1,TRBJ2-3,10,CSASTDTQYF
TRBV3-1,TRBJ1-1,14,CASSHIRKGTEAFF
TRBV11-2,TRBJ1-2,15,CASSLVGSSIWGYTF
TRBV7-2,TRBJ1-5,16,CASSRGAGGFFQPQHF
TRBV15,TRBJ1-4,16,CATSRPSEGGSAKLFF
TRBV12-3/TRBV12-4,TRBJ1-1,14,CASSLRRGGTEAFF
TRBV28,TRBJ2-7,14,CASSSMTGWHEQYF
TRBV10-1,TRBJ1-2,15,CASSPRNTGPGGYTF
TRBV29-1,TRBJ1-2,13,CSVSGQHNYGYTF
TRBV20-1,TRBJ1-3,14,CSARIPPSRNTIYF
TRBV7-8,TRBJ2-3,16,CASRRLAGEGTDTQYF
TRBV2,TRBJ2-5,13,CASSGERRETQYF
TRBV6-1,TRBJ2-7,16,CASTPRGATVLSEQYF
TRBV28,TRBJ2-1,14,CASSFSGRANEQFF
TRBV30,TRBJ2-5,13,CAWYGTQQETQYF
TRBV7-7,TRBJ2-7,13,CASSLGQADEQYF
TRBV6-5,TRBJ2-1,16,CASSYAGLAEKYEQFF
TRBV28,TRBJ2-4,17,CASSLPGGSATKNIQYF
TRBV25-1,TRBJ2-3,16,CASSDDRGLGRDTQYF
TRBV6-2/TRBV6-3,TRBJ2-1,14,CASSYMDRSDEQFF
TRBV12-3/TRBV12-4,TRBJ1-2,14,CASSGQRLNYGYTF
TRBV7-2,TRBJ1-2,16,CASSLGGQGPNYGYTF
TRBV20-1,TRBJ2-1,13,CSARDPVRVEQFF
TRBV28,TRBJ2-7,15,CASSPIDRVVYEQYF
TRBV18,TRBJ1-4,15,CASSLNSVPNEKLFF
TRBV5-5,TRBJ1-3,17,CASNLGGTYTSGNTIYF
TRBV20-1,TRBJ2-7,15,CSANFWRYSTYEQYF
TRBV12-3/TRBV12-4,TRBJ2-2,13,CASSFSGAGELFF
TRBV5-1,TRBJ2-1,15,CASSLEGLAGSEQFF
TRBV28,TRBJ1-1,14,CASSLLPENTEAFF
TRBV6-5,TRBJ1-3,15,CASSYEGGSGNTIYF
TRBV7-3,TRBJ2-1,13,CASSLGQGREQFF
TRBV3-1,TRBJ2-1,17,CASSHHDTVAGKNEQFF